This note documents a single T cell receptor (beta chain) sequence. No antigen is known for it. The record has no base qualities; no much larger clone is one base away. The CDR1 and CDR2 encoded by the germline V gene (reference sequence) are GTSNPN and SVGIG. From cysteine to phenylalanine, the CDR3 is 12 amino acids long. Here the CDR3 DNA is all that survives: 36 bases in frame from base 1. V is pared back by 3 bases and J by 1 base, with 6 bases lying between the germline termini. In total, roughly 710 healthy bone marrow donors made up the cohort. At the time of sampling, every cohort member was nominally healthy, though immune exposures that went unrecorded were likely present. The donor was CMV seropositive and was included in the group of 250 to 300 seropositive cohort members. A peripheral blood sample was provided by each donor, and peripheral blood mononuclear cells were used for TCR beta sequencing. Genomic DNA was extracted from the blood cell samples with the Qiagen DNeasy Blood Extraction Kit.

The data were taken from a study of cytomegalovirus exposure and HLA in healthy donors (dated by TCRdb to the late 2010s). About the full investigation: An earlier analysis of roughly 570 of the donors reported 276 Gb of sequence data and roughly 120 million unique TCR beta sequences obtained from about 200 million T cells. An early release covering some 640 HLA-typed donors comprised roughly 300 gigabases of sequencing data and around 80 million unique TCR sequences. Of the 398 genotyped donors, 65% to 90% were placed in the genetic ancestry cluster associated with self-reported Caucasian donors. The study was designed to test whether signatures of past pathogen exposure could be identified by cataloging public T cell receptors. The study profiled the T cell repertoires of 666 subjects by immunosequencing and related them to cytomegalovirus serostatus. Besides the first cohort of 550 to 750 subjects, a separate validation cohort made up of 120 different subjects was used. To predict cytomegalovirus infection status, the study brought together high-throughput TCR immunosequencing, statistical association of individual TCRs with disease status, and machine learning. To study patterns of TCR occurrence, a later analysis re-analyzed previously published TCR beta repertoires from 666 donors and added high-resolution HLA genotyping. In the later analysis, no new phenotypic data were used to find candidate immune exposures; instead, reliance was placed on TCR beta sequences and their occurrence across donors. To decide whether each TCR beta V gene segment behaved as functional or pseudogenic, an earlier analysis of some 600 of the donors relied on high-throughput TCR beta sequencing. Donor age, sex, ethnicity and CMV serostatus were compiled alongside the repertoire data. Genome-wide SNP genotypes for about 60% of the 666 donors were used in a later genetic analysis, which treated that subset as a discovery cohort. Every repertoire in the discovery cohort had been generated on one and the same sequencing platform. HLA typing included class I and class II loci at four-digit resolution. The number of donors typed differed by locus, with about 629-630 for A, B, C, DRB1 and DQB1, around 520 for DQA1, 600 to 610 for DPA1, and 450 to 480 for DPB1. Because of strong linkage in the cohort, roughly five DR-DQ haplotypes were treated as single units for association and clustering. Among 398 genotyped donors of the cohort, an average of 235,054 unique TCR beta nucleotide sequences were sequenced per donor, roughly a sixth of them non-productive. Points the paper makes about the study in general: Sequencing depth was assumed to be roughly uniform across donors in the presence/absence analyses, though that assumption may not hold. Assigning TCR associations to individual alleles was difficult when HLA alleles, especially DR and DQ, strongly co-occurred. In a later analysis, the rate of TCR association differed among HLA loci, with DRB1 alleles having the most associated TCRs and HLA-C alleles having the fewest. Compared with the roughly 670-donor mean, donors in an Asian-associated ancestry cluster had fewer N-insertions in productive TCRs, according to a later genetic analysis. Most TCR sequences were seen in very few donors, while some public TCRs were found in many individuals. V-gene and J-gene trimming of TCR beta chains was associated with a missense DCLRE1C variant in a later genetic analysis, and the association was replicated in an independent cohort. A few of the identified cytomegalovirus-associated TCR beta chains were confirmed in vitro to be specific for cytomegalovirus antigens. According to a later analysis, parvovirus B19, influenza, CMV and Epstein-Barr virus appeared linked to several top co-occurrence clusters. A later analysis found that HLA-associated TCR beta chains were more clonally expanded and had lower generation probabilities than equally common non-associated chains. The earlier analysis of approximately 540 of the donors excluded some 15 rarely observed V segments, including chromosome 9 orphons, because counts were too low. The authors suggested that the approach could potentially be extended to other disease states and immunological phenotypes. In the study, approximately 160 TCR beta chains were listed as associated with cytomegalovirus. A further reported finding was that TCR beta sequences accurately predicted the HLA-A and HLA-B alleles for most subjects in the first cohort. Because the 87-base-pair reads could not distinguish some IMGT-functional V segments, including TRBV6-2 and TRBV6-3, those segments were excluded. Linkage disequilibrium might explain the correlated functional status among segregating V segments, but an unknown experimental factor could not be ruled out. In a later analysis, most CMV-associated TCR beta chains were found to appear HLA-restricted, with HLA associations seemingly driven largely by CMV exposure. A later analysis associated about 18,000 TCR beta sequences with specific HLA alleles at a false discovery rate of 0.05. A cluster of highly shared sequence variants was judged likely to be a technical artifact of the sequencing pipeline. The classifier was reported to diagnose cytomegalovirus status with high specificity and sensitivity in both the original and validation cohorts. Because some donors lacked HLA typing at each locus, the association tests relied only on the typed subset. An earlier analysis of around 600 of the donors showed that most TCR beta V segments appeared in productive rearrangements either about 87% or about 30% of the time, which broadly matched IMGT annotations. For the cohort, immune exposure information was limited to CMV serostatus. Only TCR beta chains were sequenced in this cohort, and the absence of alpha or paired-chain data limited detectable features.

Library preparation employed the immunoSEQ multiplex PCR assay. For the multiplex PCR, a mixture combining 60 forward primers for TCR Vbeta segments and 13 reverse primers for TCR Jbeta segments was used. The CDR3 region of rearranged TCR beta genes was amplified from genomic DNA by a multiplex PCR assay. The amplified TCR beta libraries were sequenced on the Illumina HiSeq System as 87-base-pair reads. Under the source paper's analysis protocol: A later analysis counted about 76 million unique TCR beta chains across the 600 to 850 repertoires, and around 9.9 million of these chains were shared by at least two donors. Raw reads were error-corrected and collapsed into unique sequences by a nearest-neighbor algorithm in which closely related sequences were merged to remove PCR and sequencing errors. V, D and J gene segments were assigned by aligning CDR3 sequences to IMGT reference sequences. For a sequence to be retained, a match of at least six nucleotides was required to both a V gene segment and a J gene segment. Rearrangements were classified as productive when the CDR3 lacked stop codons and remained in frame with V and J, and all other rearrangements were classified as non-productive. Following IMGT convention, CDR3 was defined as the stretch from the second conserved V-encoded cysteine up to the conserved J-encoded phenylalanine. The earlier analysis of 450 to 750 of the donors excluded any sequence lacking an unambiguous match to a single V gene segment. An earlier analysis of some 610 of the donors called V segments functional above 56.7% productive rearrangements and segregating when the between-donor standard deviation exceeded 5%. A statistical classification framework was built for diagnosing cytomegalovirus status from the catalog of TCR beta chain sequences. A later analysis assigned V and J genes by comparing TCR nucleotide sequences with IMGT/GENE-DB human TR gene sequences. In a later analysis, CDR3 sequences and most-parsimonious VDJ recombination scenarios were assigned using the TCRdist pipeline. In a later analysis, each TCR beta chain was defined by its CDR3 amino acid sequence together with its V-gene family, and reads lacking a unique V-gene family were excluded. As a way to deal with suspected cross-contamination and a sequencing artifact, a later analysis dropped 450 to 600 nucleotide sequences that were highly shared and had low generation probability. A later analysis calculated a clonal expansion index for each public chain from normalized within-repertoire ranks of inferred template counts. In a later analysis, generation probabilities were computed using a VDJ recombination model fitted to out-of-frame rearrangements, and the results were checked against IGoR. In a later analysis, TCR-TCR, TCR-HLA and TCR-CMV co-occurrence was scored with hypergeometric tests, and a repertoire-size bias correction was applied to TCR pairs. False discovery rates were estimated in a later analysis by permuting HLA or CMV assignments 20 times. In a later analysis, co-occurring TCRs were grouped using DBSCAN, and TCRdist sequence similarity was added for clustering within HLA-allele-positive subsets. Repertoires with fewer than 30,000 or more than 120,000 public chains were left out of co-occurrence clustering, as were four to six repertoires with anomalous nucleotide sharing. The table comes from immuneACCESS by way of TCRdb, which keeps in-frame sequences with V and J called. Part of the clones is missing from these tables; in studies checked, under half for an unresolved V gene and the rest for unknown reasons. V, J and clone size derive from that table, while D and trimming were established from the DNA sequence. This sample holds 180,000 or so clones; 80% to 90% were observed only once. The biggest ten clones account for about 9.3% of the sample.

The source is a young man in good health and CMV-seropositive. The sequence is built from TRBV30 and TRBJ1-1; the D gene lacks a confident call. Sequencing used PBMCs. CDR3 protein: CAWRTGNTEAFF. The base sequence is TGTGCCTGGAGAACGGGGAACACTGAAGCTTTCTTT.